The T cell receptor (beta chain) described here comes from a study of CD8 T cells in Susac syndrome. Regarding the study as a whole: The study's TCR sequencing and HLA analysis covered a relatively small number of individuals, and the study acknowledged this.

TCR beta from blood CD8+ and CD4+ T cells was sequenced. FACS was used to enrich TEMRA cells, whereas the CD8+ and CD4+ T cells were obtained by negative isolation. This CDR3 is built from 16 residues. Losses at the gene ends were 6 bases for V and 4 bases for J; bases not matched to a gene: 15. Random hexamers primed reverse transcription of about 0.5 to 1 ug RNA. Coverage of TCR beta CDR3 amplification by immunoSEQ multiplex PCR extended to 54 Vbeta and 13 Jbeta. Using its own MiXCR run on the immunoSEQ multiplex PCR reads, TCRdb lists one record per CDR3 protein. This table has some 170,000 distinct CDR3 sequences, approximately 94% appearing once. Concerning this clonotype itself: Its antigen is unknown.

The chain couples TRBV12-3 or TRBV12-4 to TRBJ2-7, with TRBD2 identical over 7 bases. This clonotype originated in a human donor with multiple sclerosis. The sequencing sample was made of CD4+ T cells from PBMCs. The CDR3 reads CASSSEQGLPLYEQYF. The DNA of the CDR3 is TGTGCCAGCAGCTCGGAGCAGGGACTACCTCTATACGAGCAGTACTTC.